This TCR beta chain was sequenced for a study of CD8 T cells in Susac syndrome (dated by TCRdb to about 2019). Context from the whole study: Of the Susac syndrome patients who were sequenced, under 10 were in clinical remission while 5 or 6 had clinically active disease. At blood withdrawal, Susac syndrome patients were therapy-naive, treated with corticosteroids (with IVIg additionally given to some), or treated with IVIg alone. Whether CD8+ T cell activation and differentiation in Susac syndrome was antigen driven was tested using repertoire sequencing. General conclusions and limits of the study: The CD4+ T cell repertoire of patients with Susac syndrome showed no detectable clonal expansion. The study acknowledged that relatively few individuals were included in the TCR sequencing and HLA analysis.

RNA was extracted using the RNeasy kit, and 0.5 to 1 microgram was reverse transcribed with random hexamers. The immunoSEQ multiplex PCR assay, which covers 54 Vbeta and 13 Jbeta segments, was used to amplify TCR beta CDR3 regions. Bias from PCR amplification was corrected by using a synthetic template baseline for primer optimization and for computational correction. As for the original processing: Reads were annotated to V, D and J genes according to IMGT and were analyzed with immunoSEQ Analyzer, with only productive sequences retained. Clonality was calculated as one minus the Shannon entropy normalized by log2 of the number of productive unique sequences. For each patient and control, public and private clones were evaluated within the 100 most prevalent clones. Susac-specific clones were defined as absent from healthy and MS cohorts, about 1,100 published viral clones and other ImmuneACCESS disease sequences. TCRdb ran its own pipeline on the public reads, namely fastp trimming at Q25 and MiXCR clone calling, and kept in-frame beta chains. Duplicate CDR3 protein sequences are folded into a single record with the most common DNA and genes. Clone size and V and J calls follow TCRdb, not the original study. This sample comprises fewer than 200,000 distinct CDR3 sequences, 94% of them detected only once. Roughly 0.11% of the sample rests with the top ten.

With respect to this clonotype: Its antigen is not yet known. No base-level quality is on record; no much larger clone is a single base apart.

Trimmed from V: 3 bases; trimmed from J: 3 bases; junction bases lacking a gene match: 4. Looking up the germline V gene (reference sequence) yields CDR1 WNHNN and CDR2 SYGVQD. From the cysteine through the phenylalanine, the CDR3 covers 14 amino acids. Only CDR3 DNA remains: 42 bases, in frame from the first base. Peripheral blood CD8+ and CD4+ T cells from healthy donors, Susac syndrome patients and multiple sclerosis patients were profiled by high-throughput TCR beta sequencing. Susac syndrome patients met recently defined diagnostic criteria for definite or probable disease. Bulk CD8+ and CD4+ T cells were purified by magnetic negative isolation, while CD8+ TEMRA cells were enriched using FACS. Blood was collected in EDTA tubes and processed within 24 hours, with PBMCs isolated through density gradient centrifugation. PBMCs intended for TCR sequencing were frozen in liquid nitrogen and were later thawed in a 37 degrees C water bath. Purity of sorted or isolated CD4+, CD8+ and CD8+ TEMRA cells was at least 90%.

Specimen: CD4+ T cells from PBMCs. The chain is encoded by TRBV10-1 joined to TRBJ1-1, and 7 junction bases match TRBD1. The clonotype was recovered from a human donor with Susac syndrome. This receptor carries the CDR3 CASSDGTADTEAFF. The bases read TGCGCCAGCAGTGATGGGACAGCGGACACTGAAGCTTTCTTT.